This record covers a single TCR beta chain. This entry comes from a study of Graves' ophthalmopathy and Graves' hyperthyroidism. Across the whole study: Ahead of any treatment, peripheral blood was obtained at the initial diagnosis.

Germline CDR1 is WNHNN and CDR2 is SYGVQD (reference sequence). The CDR3 contains 13 residues. V was cut by 8 bases and J by 2 bases, with 13 bases left in between. The sequenced template was RNA, covering the TCR beta CDR3 region. The first-round RT-PCR employed HTBI primers together with the Qiagen OneStep RT-PCR kit. A multiplex PCR was then performed as the second round. Each CDR3 protein gets one entry after TCRdb re-called the multiplex PCR reads with MiXCR. The table has 240,000 or so distinct CDR3 sequences, 45% seen once. This chain uses TRBV10-1 with TRBJ2-7; D uncertain. The specimen sequenced was peripheral blood. The receptor was derived from an adult man with Graves' ophthalmopathy. This CDR3 is CASGPGPPYEQYF. For the CDR3, the DNA is TGCGCCAGCGGACCGGGCCCCCCCTACGAGCAGTACTTC.